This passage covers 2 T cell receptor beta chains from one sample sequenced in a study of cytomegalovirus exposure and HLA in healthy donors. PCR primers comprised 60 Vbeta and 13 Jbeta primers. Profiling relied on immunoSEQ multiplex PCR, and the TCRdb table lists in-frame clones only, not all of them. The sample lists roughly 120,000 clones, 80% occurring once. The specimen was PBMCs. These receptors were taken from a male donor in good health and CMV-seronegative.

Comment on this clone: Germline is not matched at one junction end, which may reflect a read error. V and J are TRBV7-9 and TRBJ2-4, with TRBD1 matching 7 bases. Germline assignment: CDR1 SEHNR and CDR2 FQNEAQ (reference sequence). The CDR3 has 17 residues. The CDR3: CSSSHTRRAGGKNIQYF. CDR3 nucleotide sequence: TGTTCCAGCAGCCATACCCGCCGGGCAGGGGGAAAAAACATTCAGTACTTC.

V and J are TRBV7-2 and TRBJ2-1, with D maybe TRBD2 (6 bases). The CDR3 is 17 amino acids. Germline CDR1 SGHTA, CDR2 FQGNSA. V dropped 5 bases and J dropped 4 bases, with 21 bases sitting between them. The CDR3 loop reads CASSPGRGLRGYNEQFF. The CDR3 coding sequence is TGTGCCAGCAGCCCGGGACGGGGGTTAAGGGGTTACAATGAGCAGTTCTTC.